This passage covers 2 T cell receptor beta chains from one sample sequenced in a study of Ad26.COV2.S vaccination and SARS-CoV-2 variants. The assay was immunoSEQ multiplex PCR, and TCRdb's table has in-frame clones only and misses some. Of 300,000 to 500,000 clones listed, approximately 91% are singletons. Treatment indicated: roughly 18 received Ad26.COV2.S at low or high dose, single or two shots; 5 received placebo; per-sample allocation not given. Samples analyzed were those drawn on day 63 after the first vaccine or placebo injection. This material consisted of peripheral blood, taken in a trial of Ad26.COV2.S vaccine versus placebo. All receptors come from a person aged 18-60 years who received the Ad26.COV2.S COVID-19 vaccine or a placebo.

J is TRBJ2-5 and V is TRBV6-1; perhaps TRBD1 as D (5 bases). Trimming pared 0 bases from V and 4 bases from J, leaving 9 bases between. Germline CDR1 MNHNS, CDR2 SASEGT. The CDR3 is 14 residues long. The CDR3 nucleotides read TGTGCCAGCAGTGAAGCTGGAACAGGAGAGACCCAGTACTTC. Protein product: CASSEAGTGETQYF.

This clone appeared once. This chain connects TRBV6-1 to TRBJ2-1, with D perhaps TRBD1 or TRBD2 (5 bases each). V lost 3 bases and J lost 10, with 16 bases in between. Germline-derived CDR1 and CDR2 are MNHNS and SASEGT. There are 14 residues in the CDR3. Here the CDR3 reads CASSEDRDRREQFF. CDR3 bases: TGTGCCAGCAGTGAGGACCGGGACCGTAGGGAGCAGTTCTTC.